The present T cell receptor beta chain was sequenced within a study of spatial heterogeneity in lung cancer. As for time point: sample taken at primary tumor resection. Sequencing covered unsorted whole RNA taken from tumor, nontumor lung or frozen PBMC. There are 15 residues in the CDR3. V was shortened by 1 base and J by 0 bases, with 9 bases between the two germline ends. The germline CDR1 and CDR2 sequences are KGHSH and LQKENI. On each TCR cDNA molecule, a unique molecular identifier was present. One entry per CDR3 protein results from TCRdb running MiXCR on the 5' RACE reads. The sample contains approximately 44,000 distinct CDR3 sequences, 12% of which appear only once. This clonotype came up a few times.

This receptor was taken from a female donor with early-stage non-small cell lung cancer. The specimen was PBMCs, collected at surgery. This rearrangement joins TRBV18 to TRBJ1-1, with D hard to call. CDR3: CASSPLRVMNTEAFF. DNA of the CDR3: TGTGCCAGCTCACCACTCCGGGTCATGAACACTGAAGCTTTCTTT.